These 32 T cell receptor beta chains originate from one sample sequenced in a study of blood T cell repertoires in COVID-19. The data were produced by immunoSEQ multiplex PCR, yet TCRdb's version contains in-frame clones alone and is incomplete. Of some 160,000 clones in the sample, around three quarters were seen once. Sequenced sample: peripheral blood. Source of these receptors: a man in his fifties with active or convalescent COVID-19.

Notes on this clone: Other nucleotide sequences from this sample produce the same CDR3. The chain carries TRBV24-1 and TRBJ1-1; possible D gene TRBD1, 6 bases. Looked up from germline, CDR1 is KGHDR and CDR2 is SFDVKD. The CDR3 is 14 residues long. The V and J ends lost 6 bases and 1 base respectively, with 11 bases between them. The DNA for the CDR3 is TGTGCCACCAGTCACGGCAGGGGGAACACTGAAGCTTTCTTT. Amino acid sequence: CATSHGRGNTEAFF.

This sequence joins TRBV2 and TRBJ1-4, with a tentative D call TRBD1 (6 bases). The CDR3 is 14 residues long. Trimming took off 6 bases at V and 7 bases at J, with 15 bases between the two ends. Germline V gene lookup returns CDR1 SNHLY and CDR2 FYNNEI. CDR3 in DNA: TGTGCCAGCAGATTCACAGGGAGTTCTGAAAAACTGTTTTTT. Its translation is CASRFTGSSEKLFF.

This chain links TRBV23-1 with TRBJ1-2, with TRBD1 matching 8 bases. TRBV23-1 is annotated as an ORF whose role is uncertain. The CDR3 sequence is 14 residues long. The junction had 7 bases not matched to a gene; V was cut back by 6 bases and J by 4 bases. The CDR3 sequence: CASSPRQGIYGYTF. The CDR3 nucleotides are TGCGCCAGCAGCCCCCGACAGGGGATCTATGGCTACACCTTC.

As DNA, the CDR3 is TGTGCCAGCAGCTTAGTTCTAGGGAACACTGAAGCTTTCTTT. Its protein is CASSLVLGNTEAFF. The J gene is TRBJ1-1, the V gene TRBV7-2, with D uncertain. This CDR3 is 14 amino acids long. V was trimmed by 1 base and J by 1 base, leaving 7 bases between them. From germline, CDR1 is SGHTA and CDR2 FQGNSA. The variable domain in full, completed from reference TRBV7-2 and TRBJ1-1, reads GAGVSQSPSNKVTEKGKDVELRCDPISGHTALYWYRQSLGQGLEFLIYFQGNSAPDKSGLPSDRFSAERTGGSVSTLTIQRTQQEDSAVYLCASSLVLGNTEAFFGQGTRLTVV.

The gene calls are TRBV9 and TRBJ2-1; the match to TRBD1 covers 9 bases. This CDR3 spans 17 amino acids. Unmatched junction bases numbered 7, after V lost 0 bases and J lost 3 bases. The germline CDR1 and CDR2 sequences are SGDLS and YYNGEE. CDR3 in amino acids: CASSVVPGQGDYNEQFF. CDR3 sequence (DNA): TGTGCCAGCAGCGTAGTTCCGGGACAGGGAGACTACAATGAGCAGTTCTTC.

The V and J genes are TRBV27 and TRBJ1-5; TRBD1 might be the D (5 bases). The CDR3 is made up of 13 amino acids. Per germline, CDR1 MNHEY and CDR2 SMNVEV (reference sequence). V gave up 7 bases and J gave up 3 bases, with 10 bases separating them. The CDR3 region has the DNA TGTGCCAGCAAGGGGCAGTTCAATCAGCCCCAGCATTTT. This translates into CASKGQFNQPQHF.

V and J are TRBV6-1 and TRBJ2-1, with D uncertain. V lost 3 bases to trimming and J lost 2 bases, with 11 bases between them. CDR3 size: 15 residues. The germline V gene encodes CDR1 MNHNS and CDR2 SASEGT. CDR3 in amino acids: CASSDATFTYNEQFF. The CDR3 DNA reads TGTGCCAGCAGTGATGCGACTTTTACCTACAATGAGCAGTTCTTC.

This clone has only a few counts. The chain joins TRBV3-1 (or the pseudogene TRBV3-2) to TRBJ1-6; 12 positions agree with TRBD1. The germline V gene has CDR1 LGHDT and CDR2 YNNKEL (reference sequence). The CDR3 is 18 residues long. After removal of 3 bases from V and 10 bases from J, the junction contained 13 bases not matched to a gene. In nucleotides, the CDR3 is TGTGCCAGCAGCCACCGTAGGGGACAGGGGGCGCTTTGGTCACCCCTCCACTTT. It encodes CASSHRRGQGALWSPLHF.

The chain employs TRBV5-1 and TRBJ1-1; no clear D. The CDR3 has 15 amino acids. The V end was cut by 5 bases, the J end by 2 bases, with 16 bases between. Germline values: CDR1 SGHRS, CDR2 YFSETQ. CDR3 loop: CASSKEGSPNTEAFF. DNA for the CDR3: TGCGCCAGCAGTAAAGAGGGCAGTCCAAACACTGAAGCTTTCTTT. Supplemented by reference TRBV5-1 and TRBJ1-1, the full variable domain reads KAGVTQTPRYLIKTRGQQVTLSCSPISGHRSVSWYQQTPGQGLQFLFEYFSETQRNKGNFPGRFSGRQFSNSRSEMNVSTLELGDSALYLCASSKEGSPNTEAFFGQGTRLTVV.

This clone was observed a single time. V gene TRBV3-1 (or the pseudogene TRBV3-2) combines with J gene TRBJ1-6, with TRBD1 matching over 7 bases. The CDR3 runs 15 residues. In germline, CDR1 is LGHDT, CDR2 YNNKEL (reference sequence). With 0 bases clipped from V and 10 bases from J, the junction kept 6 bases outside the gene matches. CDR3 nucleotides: TGTGCCAGCAGCCAAGATACAGGGGAGAGATCACCCCTCCACTTT. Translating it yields CASSQDTGERSPLHF.

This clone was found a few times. Written as DNA, the CDR3 is TGTGCCAGCGGCGGGAGGGCCTTTCATGAGCAGTTCTTC. As protein: CASGGRAFHEQFF. The V call is TRBV28, the J call TRBJ2-1, with 9 bases aligning to TRBD2. V was pared by 8 bases and J by 8 bases, with 7 bases of the junction left unmatched. Germline CDR1 and CDR2: MDHEN and SYDVKM. This CDR3 is built from 13 residues.

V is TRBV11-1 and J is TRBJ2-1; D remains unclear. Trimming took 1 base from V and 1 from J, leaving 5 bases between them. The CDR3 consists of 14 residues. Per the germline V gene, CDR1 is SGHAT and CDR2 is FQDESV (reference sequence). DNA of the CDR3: TGTGCCAGCAGCTTAGAACGGTCCTACAATGAGCAGTTCTTC. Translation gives CASSLERSYNEQFF.

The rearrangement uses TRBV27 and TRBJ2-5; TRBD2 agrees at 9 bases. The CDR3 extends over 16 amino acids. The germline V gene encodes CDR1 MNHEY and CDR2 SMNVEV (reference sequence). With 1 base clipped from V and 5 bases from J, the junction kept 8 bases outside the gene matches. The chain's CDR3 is CASSLLGGRARETQYF. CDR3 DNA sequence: TGTGCCAGCAGTTTATTGGGCGGGAGGGCCAGGGAGACCCAGTACTTC.

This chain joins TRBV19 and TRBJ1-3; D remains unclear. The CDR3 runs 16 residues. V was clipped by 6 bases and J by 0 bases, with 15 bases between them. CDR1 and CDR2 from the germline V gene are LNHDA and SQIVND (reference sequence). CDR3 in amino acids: CASSQRVFFSGNTIYF. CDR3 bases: TGTGCCAGTAGCCAGCGGGTCTTCTTCTCTGGAAACACCATATATTTT.

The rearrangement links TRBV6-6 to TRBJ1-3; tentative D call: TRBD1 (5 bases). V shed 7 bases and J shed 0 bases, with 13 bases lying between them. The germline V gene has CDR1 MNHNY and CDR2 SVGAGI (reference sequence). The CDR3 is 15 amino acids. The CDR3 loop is CASTTTDNSGNTIYF. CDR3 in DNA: TGTGCCAGCACCACGACAGACAACTCTGGAAACACCATATATTTT.

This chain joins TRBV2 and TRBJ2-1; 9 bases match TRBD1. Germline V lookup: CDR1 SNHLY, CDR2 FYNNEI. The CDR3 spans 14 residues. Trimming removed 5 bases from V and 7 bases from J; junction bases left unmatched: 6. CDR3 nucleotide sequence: TGTGCCAGCAGTCCGGACAGGGGCGGTAATGAGCAGTTCTTC. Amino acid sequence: CASSPDRGGNEQFF.

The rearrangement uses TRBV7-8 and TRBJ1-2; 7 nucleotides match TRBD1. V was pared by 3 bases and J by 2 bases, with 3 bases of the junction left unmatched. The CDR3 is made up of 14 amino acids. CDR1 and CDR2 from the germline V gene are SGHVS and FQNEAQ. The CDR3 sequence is CASSFTDRNYGYTF. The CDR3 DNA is TGTGCCAGCAGCTTTACGGACAGGAACTATGGCTACACCTTC.

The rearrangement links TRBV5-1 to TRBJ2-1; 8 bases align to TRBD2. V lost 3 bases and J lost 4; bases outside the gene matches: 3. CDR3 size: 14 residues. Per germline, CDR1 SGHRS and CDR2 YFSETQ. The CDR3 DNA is TGCGCCAGCAGCTCGGGGGGGCAGTACAATGAGCAGTTCTTC. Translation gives CASSSGGQYNEQFF.

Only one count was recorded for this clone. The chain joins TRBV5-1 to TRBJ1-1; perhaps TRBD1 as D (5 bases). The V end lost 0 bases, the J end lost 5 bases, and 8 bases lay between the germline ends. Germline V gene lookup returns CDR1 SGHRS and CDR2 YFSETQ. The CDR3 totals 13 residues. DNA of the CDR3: TGCGCCAGCAGCTTGGACAGGAATACTGAAGCTTTCTTT. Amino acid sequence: CASSLDRNTEAFF.

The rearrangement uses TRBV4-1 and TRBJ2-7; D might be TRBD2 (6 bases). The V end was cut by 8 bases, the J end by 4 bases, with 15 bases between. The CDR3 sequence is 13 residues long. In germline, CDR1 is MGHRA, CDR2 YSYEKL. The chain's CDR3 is CASAYRAGYEQYF. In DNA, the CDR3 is TGCGCCAGCGCCTACCGGGCGGGATACGAGCAGTACTTC.

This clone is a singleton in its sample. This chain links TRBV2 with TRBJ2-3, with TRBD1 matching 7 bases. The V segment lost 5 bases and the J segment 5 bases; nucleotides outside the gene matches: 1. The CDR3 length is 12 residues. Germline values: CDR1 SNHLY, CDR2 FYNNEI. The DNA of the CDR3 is TGTGCCAGCAGTTGGACAGGAGATACGCAGTATTTT. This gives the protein CASSWTGDTQYF. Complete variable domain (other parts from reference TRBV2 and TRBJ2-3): EPEVTQTPSHQVTQMGQEVILRCVPISNHLYFYWYRQILGQKVEFLVSFYNNEISEKSEIFDDQFSVERPDGSNFTLKIRSTKLEDSAMYFCASSWTGDTQYFGPGTRLTVL.

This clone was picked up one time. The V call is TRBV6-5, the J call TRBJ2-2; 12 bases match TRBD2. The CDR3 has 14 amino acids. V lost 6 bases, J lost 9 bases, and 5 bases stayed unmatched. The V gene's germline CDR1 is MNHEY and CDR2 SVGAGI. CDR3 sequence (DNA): TGTGCCAGCAGAAGACTAGCGGGAGTACGGGAGCTGTTTTTT. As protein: CASRRLAGVRELFF.

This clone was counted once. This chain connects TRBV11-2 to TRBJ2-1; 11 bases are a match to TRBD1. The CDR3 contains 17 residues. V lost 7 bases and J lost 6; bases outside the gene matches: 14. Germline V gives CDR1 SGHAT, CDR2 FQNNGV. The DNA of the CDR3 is TGTGCCAGCAACCCCTCCCCGGGACAGGGGGAGCGCAATGAGCAGTTCTTC. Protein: CASNPSPGQGERNEQFF.

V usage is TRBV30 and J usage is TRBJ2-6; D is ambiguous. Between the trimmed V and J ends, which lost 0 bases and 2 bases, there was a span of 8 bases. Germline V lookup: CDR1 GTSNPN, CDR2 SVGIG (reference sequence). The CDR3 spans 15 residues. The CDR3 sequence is CAWSVTEPGANVLTF. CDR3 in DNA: TGTGCCTGGAGTGTAACAGAACCTGGGGCCAACGTCCTGACTTTC.

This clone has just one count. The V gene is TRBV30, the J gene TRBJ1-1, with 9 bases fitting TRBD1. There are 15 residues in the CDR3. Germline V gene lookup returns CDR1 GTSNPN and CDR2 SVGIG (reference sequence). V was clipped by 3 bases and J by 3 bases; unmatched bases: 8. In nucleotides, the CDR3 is TGTGCCTGGAGCGGTAACAGGGGGCGGTACACTGAAGCTTTCTTT. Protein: CAWSGNRGRYTEAFF.

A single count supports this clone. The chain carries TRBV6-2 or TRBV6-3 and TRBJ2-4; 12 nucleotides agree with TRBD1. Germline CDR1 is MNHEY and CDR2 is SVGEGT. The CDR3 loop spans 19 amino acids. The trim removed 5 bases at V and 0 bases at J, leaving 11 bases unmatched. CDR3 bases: TGTGCCAGCAGTCCCAGGGGACAGGGGGCGCCCCTAGCCAAAAACATTCAGTACTTC. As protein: CASSPRGQGAPLAKNIQYF.

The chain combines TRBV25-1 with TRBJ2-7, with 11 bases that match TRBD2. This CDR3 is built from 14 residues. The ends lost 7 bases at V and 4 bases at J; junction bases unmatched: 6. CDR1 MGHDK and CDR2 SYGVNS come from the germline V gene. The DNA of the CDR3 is TGTGCCAGCACGAGGACTAGCGGGCCTTACGAGCAGTACTTC. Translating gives CASTRTSGPYEQYF.

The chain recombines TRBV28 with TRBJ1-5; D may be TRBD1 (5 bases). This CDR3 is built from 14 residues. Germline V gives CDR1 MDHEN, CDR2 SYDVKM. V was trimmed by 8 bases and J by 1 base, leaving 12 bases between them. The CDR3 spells CASRGVLSNQPQHF. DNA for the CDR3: TGTGCCAGCCGGGGGGTCCTGAGCAATCAGCCCCAGCATTTT.

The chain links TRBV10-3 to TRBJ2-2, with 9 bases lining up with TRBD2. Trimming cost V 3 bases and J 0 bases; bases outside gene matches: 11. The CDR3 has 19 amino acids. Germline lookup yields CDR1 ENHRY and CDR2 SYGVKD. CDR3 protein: CAISDTFSSGKPNTGELFF. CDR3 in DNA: TGTGCCATCAGTGACACTTTCTCTAGCGGGAAGCCGAACACCGGGGAGCTGTTTTTT.

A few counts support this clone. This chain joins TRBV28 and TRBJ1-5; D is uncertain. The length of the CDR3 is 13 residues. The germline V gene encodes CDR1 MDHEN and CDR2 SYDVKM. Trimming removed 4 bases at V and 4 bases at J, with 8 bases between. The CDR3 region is CASSSVRNQPQHF. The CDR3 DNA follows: TGTGCCAGCAGTTCAGTGAGGAATCAGCCCCAGCATTTT.

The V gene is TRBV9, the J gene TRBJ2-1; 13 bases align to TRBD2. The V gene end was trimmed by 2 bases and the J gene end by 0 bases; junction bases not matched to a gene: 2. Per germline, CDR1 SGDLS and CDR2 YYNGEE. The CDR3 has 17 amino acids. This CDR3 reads CASSVRTSGSSYNEQFF. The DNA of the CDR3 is TGTGCCAGCAGCGTCCGGACTAGCGGGAGCTCCTACAATGAGCAGTTCTTC.

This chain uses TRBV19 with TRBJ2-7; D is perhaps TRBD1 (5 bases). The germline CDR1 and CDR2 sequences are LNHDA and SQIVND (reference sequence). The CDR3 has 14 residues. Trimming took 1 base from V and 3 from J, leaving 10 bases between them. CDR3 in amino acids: CASSIGGGDYEQYF. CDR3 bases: TGTGCCAGTAGTATAGGGGGCGGAGACTACGAGCAGTACTTC.